This T cell receptor (beta chain) derives from a study of blood T cell repertoires in COVID-19. Study context: The United States, Italy and Spain provided the acute and convalescent COVID-19 samples. T cells, B-cell-depleted T cells, or PBMCs provided the cDNA or gDNA that served as material.

How the authors handled the data: Estimation of nucleated cell counts was performed using reference gene primer amplification. The assay was immunoSEQ multiplex PCR, and TCRdb's table has in-frame clones only and misses some. From that table come the V and J calls and clone size; the DNA was used to work out D and trimming. The table has approximately 100,000 clones, around 90% seen once. V gave up 4 bases and J gave up 4 bases, with 7 bases separating them. The CDR3 has 12 amino acids. Germline V gene sequence: CDR1 LNHDA, CDR2 SQIVND (reference sequence). The rearrangement joins TRBV19 to TRBJ2-5; TRBD1 is a possible D gene (5 bases). The TCR sequence derives from a man between 65 and 85 years old with acute or convalescent COVID-19. The specimen was peripheral blood. The CDR3: CASSNQGETQYF. The DNA for the CDR3 is TGTGCCAGTAGTAATCAGGGAGAGACCCAGTACTTC. Looking up the rest from reference TRBV19 and TRBJ2-5 gives the full variable domain: DGGITQSPKYLFRKEGQNVTLSCEQNLNHDAMYWYRQDPGQGLRLIYYSQIVNDFQKGDIAEGYSVSREKKESFPLTVTSAQKNPTAFYLCASSNQGETQYFGPGTRLLVL.